These 24 T cell receptor beta chains share one sample of origin, sequenced in a study of blood T cell repertoires in COVID-19. Profiling relied on immunoSEQ multiplex PCR, and the TCRdb table lists in-frame clones only, not all of them. The repertoire holds 150,000 to 200,000 clones, with over 80% as singletons. The sequenced sample was peripheral blood. These receptors came from a woman at least 80 years old with COVID-19, enrolled during active disease.

The gene calls are TRBV4-1 and TRBJ1-2, with a tentative D call TRBD1 (5 bases). This CDR3 is built from 15 residues. Trimming removed 0 bases from V and 4 bases from J, with 12 bases in between. CDR1 is MGHRA, CDR2 YSYEKL, per germline. The CDR3 spells CASSQDQGGAYGYTF. The CDR3 bases are TGCGCCAGCAGCCAAGATCAGGGCGGGGCCTATGGCTACACCTTC.

The chain uses TRBV5-1 and TRBJ2-4; 7 bases agree with TRBD1. Trimming removed 3 bases from V and 0 bases from J; junction bases left unmatched: 6. Germline CDR1 SGHRS, CDR2 YFSETQ. The CDR3 has 16 residues. The CDR3 region has the DNA TGCGCCAGCAGCTGGGACAGTTTTTTAGCCAAAAACATTCAGTACTTC. It codes for CASSWDSFLAKNIQYF.

This chain connects TRBV7-3 to TRBJ2-2, with 8 bases identical to TRBD1. This CDR3 region has 14 residues. With 5 bases clipped from V and 6 bases from J, the junction kept 5 bases outside the gene matches. CDR1 is SGHTA and CDR2 is FQGTGA in the germline V gene. The CDR3 nucleotides are TGTGCCAGCAGCACGACAGGGGCGGCCGGGGAGCTGTTTTTT. Its translation: CASSTTGAAGELFF.

The chain recombines TRBV6-5 with TRBJ2-3; a weak D match, TRBD2 (6 bases). The germline CDR1 and CDR2 sequences are MNHEY and SVGAGI. CDR3 length: 15 residues. Trimming cost V 2 bases and J 4 bases, with 13 bases left between them. For the CDR3, the DNA is TGTGCCAGCAGTTACGACGGGACTTCGGCAGATACGCAGTATTTT. Translation: CASSYDGTSADTQYF.

The gene calls are TRBV6-5 and TRBJ1-1, with D tentatively TRBD1 (6 bases). The V gene lost 6 bases and the J gene lost 6 bases, with 20 bases spanning the gap. The CDR3 is 15 amino acids. Germline V gives CDR1 MNHEY, CDR2 SVGAGI. The CDR3 reads CASSPPQQGSPEAFF. As DNA, the CDR3 is TGTGCCAGCAGCCCGCCACAGCAGGGGAGTCCTGAAGCTTTCTTT.

The V call is TRBV6-6, the J call TRBJ2-1; the match to TRBD2 covers 13 bases. This CDR3 spans 16 amino acids. With 4 bases clipped from V and 9 bases from J, the junction kept 9 bases outside the gene matches. The germline V gene has CDR1 MNHNY and CDR2 SVGAGI (reference sequence). The CDR3 nucleotides are TGTGCCAGCAGTTCCCCCTCGGGACTAGCGGGACTTGAGCAGTTCTTC. Encoded protein: CASSSPSGLAGLEQFF.

The chain carries TRBV20-1 and TRBJ2-3; 8 nucleotides align to TRBD2. CDR1 DFQATT and CDR2 SNEGSKA come from the germline V gene (reference sequence). CDR3 size: 16 residues. Unmatched junction bases numbered 14, after V lost 3 bases and J lost 6 bases. The CDR3 region has the DNA TGCAGTGCTAGTGCCCTAAGCGGGGGAGGTGCGGATACGCAGTATTTT. It encodes CSASALSGGGADTQYF.

The chain recombines TRBV7-9 with TRBJ2-1, with D perhaps TRBD2 (5 bases). The CDR3 spans 17 residues. Germline CDR1 and CDR2: SEHNR and FQNEAQ (reference sequence). Between the trimmed V and J ends, which lost 1 base and 1 base, there was a span of 14 bases. The CDR3 spells CASSLGVGSGSYNEQFF. For the CDR3, the DNA is TGTGCCAGCAGCTTAGGAGTCGGTTCGGGGTCCTACAATGAGCAGTTCTTC. The whole variable domain, remainder taken from reference TRBV7-9 and TRBJ2-1, is DTGVSQNPRHKITKRGQNVTFRCDPISEHNRLYWYRQTLGQGPEFLTYFQNEAQLEKSRLLSDRFSAERPKGSFSTLEIQRTEQGDSAMYLCASSLGVGSGSYNEQFFGPGTRLTVL.

This chain joins TRBV6-5 and TRBJ2-7; 7 bases line up with TRBD2. With V trimmed by 4 bases and J by 3 bases, 6 bases remained unmatched. Germline CDR1 MNHEY, CDR2 SVGAGI. The CDR3 is 14 residues long. The DNA of the CDR3 is TGTGCCAGCAGTTCCCGTTGGGGGGGCTACGAGCAGTACTTC. Translated: CASSSRWGGYEQYF.

V and J are TRBV19 and TRBJ2-3, with TRBD1 identical over 7 bases. Unmatched junction bases numbered 6, after V lost 6 bases and J lost 6 bases. This CDR3 region has 13 residues. In germline, CDR1 is LNHDA, CDR2 SQIVND (reference sequence). The CDR3 region is CASRDRPLDTQYF. CDR3 nucleotide sequence: TGTGCCAGTAGGGACAGGCCATTGGATACGCAGTATTTT. The full variable domain, rest sourced from reference TRBV19 and TRBJ2-3, is DGGITQSPKYLFRKEGQNVTLSCEQNLNHDAMYWYRQDPGQGLRLIYYSQIVNDFQKGDIAEGYSVSREKKESFPLTVTSAQKNPTAFYLCASRDRPLDTQYFGPGTRLTVL.

V usage is TRBV4-2 and J usage is TRBJ2-2; D ambiguous. Trimming stripped 2 bases from V and 4 bases from J, with 8 bases between. The CDR3 is 14 amino acids. Germline V gene data show CDR1 as LGHNA and CDR2 as YNFKEQ. The CDR3 region has the DNA TGTGCCAGCAGCCAATCAGTCAGCACCGGGGAGCTGTTTTTT. Translated: CASSQSVSTGELFF.

The DNA of the CDR3 is TGTGCCATCAGTGAAGGGGTTCGCTATGGCTACACCTTC. Its protein product is CAISEGVRYGYTF. V and J are TRBV10-3 and TRBJ1-2; maybe TRBD1 (5 bases). Germline loops: CDR1 ENHRY, CDR2 SYGVKD. This CDR3 region has 13 residues. V was pared by 3 bases and J by 4 bases, with 9 bases between.

This chain links TRBV7-3 with TRBJ2-3, with TRBD2 matching over 8 bases. V lost 3 bases and J lost 4; bases outside the gene matches: 15. CDR1 is SGHTA and CDR2 is FQGTGA in the germline V gene. The CDR3 sequence is 18 residues long. CDR3 region: CASSFLIRVGLVADTQYF. The CDR3 DNA sequence: TGTGCCAGCAGCTTCCTAATCCGGGTGGGACTAGTGGCAGATACGCAGTATTTT.

The chain joins TRBV27 to TRBJ1-1, with a tentative D call TRBD1 (5 bases). The V and J ends lost 7 bases and 0 bases respectively, with 9 bases between them. The CDR3 length is 13 residues. Germline V lookup: CDR1 MNHEY, CDR2 SMNVEV (reference sequence). CDR3 amino acids: CASMAGLNTEAFF. CDR3 in DNA: TGTGCCAGCATGGCAGGGCTGAACACTGAAGCTTTCTTT.

This rearrangement joins TRBV10-3 to TRBJ2-3; a possible D gene is TRBD1 (5 bases). The CDR3 is made up of 14 amino acids. Per the germline V gene, CDR1 is ENHRY and CDR2 is SYGVKD. Trimming stripped 3 bases from V and 0 bases from J, with 7 bases between. The CDR3 bases are TGTGCCATCAGTGAAGGGGCTAGCACAGATACGCAGTATTTT. This encodes CAISEGASTDTQYF.

This clone was observed once. This rearrangement joins TRBV18 to TRBJ1-3; D is unresolved. The CDR3 totals 14 residues. With 4 bases removed from V and 4 bases from J, the gap between germline ends came to 11 bases. Germline V gene data show CDR1 as KGHSH and CDR2 as LQKENI. Written as DNA, the CDR3 is TGTGCCAGCTCACGTGAGGTTAGCGGAAACACCATATATTTT. This translates into CASSREVSGNTIYF.

The chain joins TRBV6-5 to TRBJ2-1; no reliable D call. Germline V gene sequence: CDR1 MNHEY, CDR2 SVGAGI. The V end lost 6 bases, the J end lost 4 bases, and 10 bases lay between the germline ends. CDR3 size: 13 residues. CDR3 loop: CASRPGVYNEQFF. The CDR3 bases are TGTGCCAGCAGACCTGGAGTTTACAATGAGCAGTTCTTC.

This rearrangement joins TRBV6-5 to TRBJ2-1; perhaps TRBD2 as D (5 bases). V lost 6 bases, J lost 3 bases, and 9 bases lay in between. The CDR3 has 13 residues. Germline V CDR1 and CDR2: MNHEY, SVGAGI. CDR3 DNA: TGTGCCAGCAGGCGAGCGGACTACAATGAGCAGTTCTTC. As protein: CASRRADYNEQFF.

J is TRBJ2-5 and V is TRBV27, with TRBD1 matching 9 bases. Unmatched junction bases numbered 14, after V lost 7 bases and J lost 5 bases. CDR3 length: 16 amino acids. CDR1 and CDR2 from the germline V gene are MNHEY and SMNVEV (reference sequence). CDR3 bases: TGTGCCAGCACGGGTTCCGGGACAGGGTCTTCTGAGACCCAGTACTTC. Translated, it gives CASTGSGTGSSETQYF.

The chain recombines TRBV5-1 with TRBJ2-1, with 13 bases matching TRBD2. Germline CDR1 and CDR2: SGHRS and YFSETQ. CDR3 length: 20 residues. Unmatched junction bases numbered 20, after V lost 4 bases and J lost 7 bases. The CDR3 DNA reads TGCGCCAGCAGCCCAGACCCCCTGGGGACTAGCGGGATTCCAGGAAATGAGCAGTTCTTC. Translated: CASSPDPLGTSGIPGNEQFF.

The genes are TRBV5-4 and TRBJ2-6, with D maybe TRBD1 (6 bases). The germline V and J ends were trimmed by 6 bases and 4 bases, with 17 bases remaining between them. The CDR3 is made up of 16 amino acids. The V gene's germline CDR1 is SGHNT and CDR2 YYREEE (reference sequence). CDR3 sequence (DNA): TGTGCCAGCACCAGGGGTCGGGTATCAGGGGCCAACGTCCTGACTTTC. Its protein product is CASTRGRVSGANVLTF.

The J gene is TRBJ2-1, the V gene TRBV3-1 (or the pseudogene TRBV3-2); 9 nucleotides agree with TRBD1. The CDR3 is made up of 17 amino acids. Trimming removed 4 bases from V and 7 bases from J; junction bases left unmatched: 14. Germline lookup yields CDR1 LGHDT and CDR2 YNNKEL (reference sequence). In DNA, the CDR3 is TGTGCCAGCAGCCCCCTGGGCTGGACAGGGGAGAGGAATGAGCAGTTCTTC. Its translation: CASSPLGWTGERNEQFF.

The chain recombines TRBV27 with TRBJ2-7, with 15 bases matching TRBD2. Germline V CDR1 and CDR2: MNHEY, SMNVEV (reference sequence). There are 18 residues in the CDR3. The V and J ends lost 4 bases and 2 bases, in that order; junction bases with no gene match: 9. CDR3 loop: CASSSRGLAGGYAYEQYF. The CDR3 nucleotides read TGTGCCAGCAGTTCTAGGGGACTAGCGGGGGGCTACGCCTACGAGCAGTACTTC.

The chain carries TRBV4-1 and TRBJ1-1; TRBD1 might be the D (6 bases). CDR3 length: 17 residues. Trimming pared 5 bases from V and 1 base from J, leaving 20 bases between. Germline V gives CDR1 MGHRA, CDR2 YSYEKL. The CDR3 region has the DNA TGCGCCAGCAGCGGGTTGTACAGGGCTAGAGAGAACACTGAAGCTTTCTTT. Encoded protein: CASSGLYRARENTEAFF.